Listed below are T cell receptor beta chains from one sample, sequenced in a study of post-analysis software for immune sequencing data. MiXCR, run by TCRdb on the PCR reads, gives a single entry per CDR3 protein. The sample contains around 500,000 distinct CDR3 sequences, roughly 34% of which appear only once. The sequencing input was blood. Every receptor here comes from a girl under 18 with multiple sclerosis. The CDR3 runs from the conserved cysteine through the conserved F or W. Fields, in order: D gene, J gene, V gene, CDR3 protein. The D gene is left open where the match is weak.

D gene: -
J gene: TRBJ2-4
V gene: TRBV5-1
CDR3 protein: CASSLDVVALRAKNIQYF

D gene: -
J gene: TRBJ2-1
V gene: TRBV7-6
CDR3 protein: CASSLDLKDEQFF

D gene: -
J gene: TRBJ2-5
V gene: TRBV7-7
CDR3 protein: CASTTGAAGIGETQYF

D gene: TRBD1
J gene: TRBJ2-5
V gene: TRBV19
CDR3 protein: CASSIDQGPGTGDPYQETQYF

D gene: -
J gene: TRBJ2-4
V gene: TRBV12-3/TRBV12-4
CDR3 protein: CASSLIRANPYF

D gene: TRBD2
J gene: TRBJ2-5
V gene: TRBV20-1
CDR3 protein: CSAPGLVQETQYF

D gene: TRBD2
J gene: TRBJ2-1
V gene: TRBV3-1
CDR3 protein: CASSQSGGARGDNEQFF

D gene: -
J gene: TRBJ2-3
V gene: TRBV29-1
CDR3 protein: CSVEEARTDTQYF

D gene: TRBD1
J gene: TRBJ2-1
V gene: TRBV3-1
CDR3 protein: CASSQGVRTGQGQSAYNEQFF

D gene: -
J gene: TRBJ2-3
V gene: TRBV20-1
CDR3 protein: CSARTPSRTDTQYF

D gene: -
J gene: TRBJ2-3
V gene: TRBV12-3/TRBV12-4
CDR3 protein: CASSFRKGKPDTQYF

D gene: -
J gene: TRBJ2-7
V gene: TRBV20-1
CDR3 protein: CSAPTGRRDTQHF

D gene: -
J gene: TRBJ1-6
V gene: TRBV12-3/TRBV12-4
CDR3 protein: CASSPNIEPPLHF

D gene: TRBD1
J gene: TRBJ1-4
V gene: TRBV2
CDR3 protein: CASSNLGQSNERLFF

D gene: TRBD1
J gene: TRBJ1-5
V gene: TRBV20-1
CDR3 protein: CSASQGTSVNQPQHF

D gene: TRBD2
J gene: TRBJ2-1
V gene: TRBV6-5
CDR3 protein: CASSPHWTSGGIEQFF

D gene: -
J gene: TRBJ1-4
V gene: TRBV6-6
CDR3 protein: CASSYSGGDNEKLFF

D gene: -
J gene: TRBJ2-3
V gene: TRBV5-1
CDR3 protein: CASSARQMLTDTQYF

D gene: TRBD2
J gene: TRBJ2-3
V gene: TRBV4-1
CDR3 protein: CASSQTGTSGGNTDTQYF

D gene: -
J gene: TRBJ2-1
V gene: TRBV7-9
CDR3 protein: CASSPPLGSPEQFF

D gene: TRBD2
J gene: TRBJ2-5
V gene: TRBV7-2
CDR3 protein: CASSPQRGGETQYF

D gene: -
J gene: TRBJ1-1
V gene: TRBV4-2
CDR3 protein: CASSQDLGSGRRNLNTEAFF